This entry lists 8 T cell receptor beta chains sequenced from one sample in a study of T cell repertoires in aging, cancer and after chemotherapy (dated by TCRdb to the late 2010s). Instrument used: Illumina MiSeq. Rearranged TRB sequences spanning V, D and J segments were amplified by multiplex touch-down PCR using a mixed TRB-A/B primer pool. In TCRdb, the public reads were trimmed at Q25 with fastp and aligned with MiXCR, with productive beta chains retained. CDR3 protein sequences are deduplicated, and each keeps its most common genes and DNA. This sample comprises 9,500 to 12,000 distinct CDR3 sequences, approximately 38% of them detected only once. 8% to 8.5% of the sample comes from the top ten. Instead of sorted cells or RNA, genomic DNA extracted from peripheral blood served as the source for amplifying TCR beta rearrangements. The sequencing input was blood. The receptors come from a human donor in good health.

The J gene is TRBJ2-1, the V gene TRBV12-3 or TRBV12-4; D is undetermined. The CDR3 is 11 residues long. Trimming shortened V by 7 bases and J by 11 bases, and 12 bases separated the two germline ends. CDR3 loop: CASTPGIKQFF. As DNA, the CDR3 is TGTGCCAGCACCCCGGGTATTAAGCAGTTCTTC.

This clonotype was seen only a few times. CDR3 protein: CASSYSTGDNEQFF. The CDR3 DNA reads TGTGCCAGCAGTTACTCGACAGGGGACAATGAGCAGTTCTTC. The rearrangement joins TRBV6-5 to TRBJ2-1; TRBD1 matches 8 bases. With 0 bases clipped from V and 5 bases from J, the junction kept 0 bases outside the gene matches. The CDR3 loop spans 14 amino acids. The V gene's germline CDR1 is MNHEY and CDR2 SVGAGI.

This clonotype is medium-sized within its sample. V usage is TRBV19 and J usage is TRBJ2-2, with no clear D. CDR1 LNHDA and CDR2 SQIVND come from the germline V gene (reference sequence). The CDR3 loop spans 12 amino acids. Deletions cut 4 bases from V and 6 bases from J, with 6 bases between. Here the CDR3 reads CASSTLPGELFF. CDR3 sequence (DNA): TGTGCCAGTAGTACCCTGCCCGGGGAGCTGTTTTTT. The whole variable domain, filled in from reference TRBV19 and TRBJ2-2, reads DGGITQSPKYLFRKEGQNVTLSCEQNLNHDAMYWYRQDPGQGLRLIYYSQIVNDFQKGDIAEGYSVSREKKESFPLTVTSAQKNPTAFYLCASSTLPGELFFGEGSRLTVL.

Only a few counts were recorded for this clonotype. V is TRBV7-4 and J is TRBJ2-1; 10 bases map to TRBD2. The V gene's germline CDR1 is SGHVT and CDR2 SQSDAQ. Trimming took 0 bases from V and 5 from J; bases not matched to a gene: 10. This CDR3 is built from 18 residues. CDR3 in amino acids: CASSLALLAGSMDNEQFF. In DNA, the CDR3 is TGTGCCAGCAGCTTAGCCCTACTAGCGGGGTCCATGGACAATGAGCAGTTCTTC. The full variable domain, in which reference TRBV7-4 and TRBJ2-1 provide the parts outside the CDR3, is GAGVSQSPRYKVAKRGRDVALRCDSISGHVTLYWYRQTLGQGSEVLTYSQSDAQRDKSGRPSGRFSAERPERSVSTLKIQRTEQGDSAVYLCASSLALLAGSMDNEQFFGPGTRLTVL.

The V gene is TRBV7-9, the J gene TRBJ2-7, with D maybe TRBD1 (6 bases). Germline V lookup: CDR1 SEHNR, CDR2 FQNEAQ (reference sequence). Trimming removed 1 base from V and 1 base from J, with 11 bases in between. The CDR3 length is 15 residues. In DNA form, the CDR3 reads TGTGCCAGCAGCTTAGAAACACAGGGTTCCTACGAGCAGTACTTC. Protein: CASSLETQGSYEQYF. Combining the CDR3 with reference TRBV7-9 and TRBJ2-7 gives the whole variable domain DTGVSQNPRHKITKRGQNVTFRCDPISEHNRLYWYRQTLGQGPEFLTYFQNEAQLEKSRLLSDRFSAERPKGSFSTLEIQRTEQGDSAMYLCASSLETQGSYEQYFGPGTRLTVT.

This clonotype was counted a few times. The V and J genes are TRBV29-1 and TRBJ1-1; weak D call: TRBD1 (5 bases). Per germline, CDR1 SQVTM and CDR2 ANQGSEA. V was pared by 6 bases and J by 0 bases, with 17 bases between. The CDR3 sequence is 15 residues long. The CDR3 DNA reads as TGCAGCGTACCTCCGGGACGGACCATGAACACTGAAGCTTTCTTT. Protein sequence: CSVPPGRTMNTEAFF.

V and J are TRBV10-3 and TRBJ2-1; TRBD2 agrees at 7 bases. There are 13 residues in the CDR3. The V gene's germline CDR1 is ENHRY and CDR2 SYGVKD. Losses at the gene ends were 0 bases for V and 9 bases for J; bases not matched to a gene: 2. The CDR3 DNA follows: TGTGCCATCAGTGAGTCTCTAGCGGTTGAGCAGTTCTTC. It codes for CAISESLAVEQFF.

This clonotype was seen a few times. The CDR3 nucleotides read TGTGCCAGCAGTTACGCGACGACCGGGACAGGGTTTCTCGAGCAGTACTTC. Encoded protein: CASSYATTGTGFLEQYF. The rearrangement joins TRBV6-1 to TRBJ2-7; 9 bases fit TRBD1. CDR1 MNHNS and CDR2 SASEGT come from the germline V gene. The CDR3 is made up of 17 amino acids. Trimming took 5 bases from V and 6 from J; bases not matched to a gene: 17.